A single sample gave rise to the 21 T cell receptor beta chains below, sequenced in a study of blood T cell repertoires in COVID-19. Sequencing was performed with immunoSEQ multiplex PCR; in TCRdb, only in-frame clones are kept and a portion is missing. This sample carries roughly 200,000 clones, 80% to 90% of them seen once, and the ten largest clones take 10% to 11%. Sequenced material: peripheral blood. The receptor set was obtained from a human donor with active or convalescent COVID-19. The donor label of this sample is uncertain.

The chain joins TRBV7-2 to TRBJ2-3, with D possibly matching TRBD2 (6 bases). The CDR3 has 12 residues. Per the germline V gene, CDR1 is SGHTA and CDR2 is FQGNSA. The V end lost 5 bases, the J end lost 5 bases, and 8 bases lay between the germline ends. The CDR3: CASSPGGDTQYF. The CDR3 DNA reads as TGTGCCAGCAGCCCCGGGGGAGATACGCAGTATTTT.

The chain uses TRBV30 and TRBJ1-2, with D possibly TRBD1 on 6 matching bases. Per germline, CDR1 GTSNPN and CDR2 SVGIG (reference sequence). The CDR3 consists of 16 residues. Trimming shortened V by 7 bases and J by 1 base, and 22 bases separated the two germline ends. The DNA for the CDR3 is TGTGCCTCCGGGGCGGGGGCAAGAGATGGTAACTATGGCTACACCTTC. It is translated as CASGAGARDGNYGYTF. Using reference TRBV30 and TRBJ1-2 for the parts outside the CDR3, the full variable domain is SQTIHQWPATLVQPVGSPLSLECTVEGTSNPNLYWYRQAAGRGLQLLFYSVGIGQISSEVPQNLSASRPQDRQFILSSKKLLLSDSGFYLCASGAGARDGNYGYTFGSGTRLTVV.

Here the CDR3 reads CASSLGRTDTQYF. DNA for the CDR3: TGTGCCAGCAGTTTAGGGCGCACAGATACGCAGTATTTT. J is TRBJ2-3 and V is TRBV28, with unresolved D. The V gene's germline CDR1 is MDHEN and CDR2 SYDVKM. CDR3 length: 13 residues. V was shortened by 2 bases and J by 1 base, with 4 bases between the two germline ends.

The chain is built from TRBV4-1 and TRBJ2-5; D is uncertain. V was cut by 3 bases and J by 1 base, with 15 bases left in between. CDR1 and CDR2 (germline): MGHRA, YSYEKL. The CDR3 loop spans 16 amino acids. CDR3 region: CASSQLVQTSQETQYF. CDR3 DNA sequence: TGCGCCAGCAGCCAGTTAGTGCAGACTTCCCAAGAGACCCAGTACTTC.

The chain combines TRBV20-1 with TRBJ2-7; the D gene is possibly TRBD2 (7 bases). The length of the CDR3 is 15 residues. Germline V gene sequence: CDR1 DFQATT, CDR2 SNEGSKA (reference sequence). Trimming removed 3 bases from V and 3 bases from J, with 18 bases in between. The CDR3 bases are TGCAGTGCTAGTAGGGGGGCGGGAGTCGACTACGAGCAGTACTTC. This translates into CSASRGAGVDYEQYF.

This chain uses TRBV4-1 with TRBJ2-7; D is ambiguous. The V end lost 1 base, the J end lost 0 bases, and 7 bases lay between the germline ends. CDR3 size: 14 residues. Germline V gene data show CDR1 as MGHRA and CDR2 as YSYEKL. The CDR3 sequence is CASSQGRSSYEQYF. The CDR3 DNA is TGCGCCAGCAGCCAAGGGCGGAGCTCCTACGAGCAGTACTTC.

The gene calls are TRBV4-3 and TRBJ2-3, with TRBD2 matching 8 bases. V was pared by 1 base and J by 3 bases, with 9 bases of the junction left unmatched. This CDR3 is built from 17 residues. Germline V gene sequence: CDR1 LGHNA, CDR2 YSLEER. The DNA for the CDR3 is TGCGCCAGCAGCCAAGGGGGGCAGGGACTAGGGACAGATACGCAGTATTTT. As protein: CASSQGGQGLGTDTQYF.

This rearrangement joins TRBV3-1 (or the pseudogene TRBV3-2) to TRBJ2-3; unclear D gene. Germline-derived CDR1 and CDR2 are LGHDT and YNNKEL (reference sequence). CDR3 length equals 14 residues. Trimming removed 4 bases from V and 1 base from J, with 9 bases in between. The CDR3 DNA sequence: TGTGCCAGCAGCCTTCGGTTGGGCACAGATACGCAGTATTTT. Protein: CASSLRLGTDTQYF.

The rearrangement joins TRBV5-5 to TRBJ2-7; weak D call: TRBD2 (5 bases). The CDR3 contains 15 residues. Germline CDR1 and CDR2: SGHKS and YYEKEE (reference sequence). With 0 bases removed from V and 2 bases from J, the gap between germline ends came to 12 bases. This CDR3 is CASSLVGYGTYEQYF. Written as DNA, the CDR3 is TGTGCCAGCAGCTTGGTTGGGTACGGGACCTACGAGCAGTACTTC.

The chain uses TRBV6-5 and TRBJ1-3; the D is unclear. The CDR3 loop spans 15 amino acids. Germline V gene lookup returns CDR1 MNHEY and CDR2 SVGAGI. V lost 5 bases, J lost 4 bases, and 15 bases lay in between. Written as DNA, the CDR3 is TGTGCCAGCAGTCCAAAAGTAGATTCGGGAAACACCATATATTTT. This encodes CASSPKVDSGNTIYF.

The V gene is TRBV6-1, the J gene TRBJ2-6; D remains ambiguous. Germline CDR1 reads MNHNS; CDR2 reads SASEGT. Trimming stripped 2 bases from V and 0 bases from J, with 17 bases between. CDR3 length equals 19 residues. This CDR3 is CASSERGQFAFSGANVLTF. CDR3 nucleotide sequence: TGTGCCAGCAGTGAAAGAGGTCAGTTCGCTTTCTCTGGGGCCAACGTCCTGACTTTC.

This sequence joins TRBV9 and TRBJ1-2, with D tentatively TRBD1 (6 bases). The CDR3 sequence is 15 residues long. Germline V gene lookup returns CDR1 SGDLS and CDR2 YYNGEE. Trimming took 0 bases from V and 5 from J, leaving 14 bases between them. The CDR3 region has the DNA TGTGCCAGCAGCGTAGCTACACAGGGCTTTTATGGCTACACCTTC. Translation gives CASSVATQGFYGYTF.

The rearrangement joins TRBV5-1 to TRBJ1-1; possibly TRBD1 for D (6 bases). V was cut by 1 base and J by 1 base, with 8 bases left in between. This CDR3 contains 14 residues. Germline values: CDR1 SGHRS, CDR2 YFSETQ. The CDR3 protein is CASSLTGWNTEAFF. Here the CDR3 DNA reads TGCGCCAGCAGCTTGACAGGGTGGAACACTGAAGCTTTCTTT.

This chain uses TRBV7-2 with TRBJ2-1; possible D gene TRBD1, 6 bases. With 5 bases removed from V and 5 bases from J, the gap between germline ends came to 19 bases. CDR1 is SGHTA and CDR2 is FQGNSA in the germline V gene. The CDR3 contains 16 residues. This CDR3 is CASSDEHRDPHNEQFF. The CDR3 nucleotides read TGTGCCAGCAGCGACGAACACAGGGATCCCCACAATGAGCAGTTCTTC.

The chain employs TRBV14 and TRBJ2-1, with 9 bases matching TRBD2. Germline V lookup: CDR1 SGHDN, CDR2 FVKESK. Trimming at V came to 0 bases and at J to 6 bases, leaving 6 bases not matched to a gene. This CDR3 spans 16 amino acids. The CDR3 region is CASSQEGGGRANEQFF. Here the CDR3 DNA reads TGTGCCAGCAGCCAAGAAGGAGGCGGGAGGGCCAATGAGCAGTTCTTC.

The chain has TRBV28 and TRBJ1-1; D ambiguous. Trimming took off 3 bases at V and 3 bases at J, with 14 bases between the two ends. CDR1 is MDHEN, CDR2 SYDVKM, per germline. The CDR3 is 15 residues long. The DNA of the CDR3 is TGTGCCAGCAGTTTCCGACTTCTCCGGCACACTGAAGCTTTCTTT. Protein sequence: CASSFRLLRHTEAFF.

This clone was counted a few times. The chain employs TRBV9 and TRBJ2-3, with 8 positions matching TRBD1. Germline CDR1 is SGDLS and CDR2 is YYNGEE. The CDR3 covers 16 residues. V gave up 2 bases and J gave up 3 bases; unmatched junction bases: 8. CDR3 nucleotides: TGTGCCAGCAGCGTTAAAACAGGGGGGAGGACAGATACGCAGTATTTT. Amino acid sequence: CASSVKTGGRTDTQYF. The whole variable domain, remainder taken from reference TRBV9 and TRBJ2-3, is DSGVTQTPKHLITATGQRVTLRCSPRSGDLSVYWYQQSLDQGLQFLIQYYNGEERAKGNILERFSAQQFPDLHSELNLSSLELGDSALYFCASSVKTGGRTDTQYFGPGTRLTVL.

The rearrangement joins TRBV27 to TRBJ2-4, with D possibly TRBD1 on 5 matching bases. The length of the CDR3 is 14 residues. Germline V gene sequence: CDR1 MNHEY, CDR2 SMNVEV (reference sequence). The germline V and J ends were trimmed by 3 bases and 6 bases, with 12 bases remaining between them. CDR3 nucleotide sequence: TGTGCCAGCAGTTTCAGTCCCAGGGTAAACATTCAGTACTTC. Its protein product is CASSFSPRVNIQYF.

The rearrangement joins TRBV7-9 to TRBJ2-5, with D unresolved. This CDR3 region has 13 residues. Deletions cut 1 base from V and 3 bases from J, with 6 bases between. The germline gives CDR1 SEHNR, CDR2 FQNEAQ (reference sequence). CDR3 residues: CASSLVYKETQYF. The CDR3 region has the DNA TGTGCCAGCAGCTTAGTCTATAAAGAGACCCAGTACTTC.

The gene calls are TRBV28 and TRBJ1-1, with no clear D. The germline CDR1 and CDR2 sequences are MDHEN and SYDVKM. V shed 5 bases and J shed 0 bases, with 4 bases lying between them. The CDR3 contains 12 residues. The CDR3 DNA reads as TGTGCCAGCAGTGACATGAACACTGAAGCTTTCTTT. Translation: CASSDMNTEAFF.

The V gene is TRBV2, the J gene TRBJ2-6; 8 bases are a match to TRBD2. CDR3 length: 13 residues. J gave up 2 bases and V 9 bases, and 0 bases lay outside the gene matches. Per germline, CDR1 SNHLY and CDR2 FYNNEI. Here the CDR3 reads CARAGAGANVLTF. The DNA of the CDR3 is TGTGCCAGAGCGGGGGCTGGGGCCAACGTCCTGACTTTC.